This passage covers 6 T cell receptor beta chains from one sample sequenced in a study of cytomegalovirus exposure and HLA in healthy donors. The method was immunoSEQ multiplex PCR; TCRdb's version includes in-frame clones alone and lacks a portion of them. Of roughly 60,000 clones in the sample, around 94% were seen once. Sequences were obtained from PBMCs. These receptor sequences come from a man younger than 35 in good health and CMV-seronegative.

The rearrangement joins TRBV6-1 to TRBJ2-1, with D unresolved. Germline assignment: CDR1 MNHNS and CDR2 SASEGT. The CDR3 runs to 13 residues. Trimming removed 6 bases at V and 2 bases at J, with 8 bases between. The CDR3 sequence is CASSGETYNEQFF. CDR3 coding DNA: TGTGCCAGCAGCGGAGAAACCTACAATGAGCAGTTCTTC.

About this clone: A read error may account for a junction end that differs from germline. The genes are TRBV7-2 and TRBJ2-3; 11 nucleotides agree with TRBD2. The germline V gene encodes CDR1 SGHTA and CDR2 FQGNSA. The length of the CDR3 is 15 residues. This CDR3 reads CASNLAGGPLDTQYF. The CDR3 nucleotides read TGTGCCAGCAACTTAGCGGGAGGGCCGTTAGATACGCAGTATTTT.

V and J are TRBV18 and TRBJ1-2; no clear D gene. The CDR3 is made up of 13 amino acids. V lost 5 bases, J lost 3 bases, and 10 bases lay in between. Looked up from germline, CDR1 is KGHSH and CDR2 is LQKENI. CDR3 nucleotides: TGTGCCAGCTCAGAATCGGCGGACTATGGCTACACCTTC. Translation: CASSESADYGYTF.

The chain combines TRBV28 with TRBJ1-2, with 8 bases that match TRBD1. The CDR3 sequence is 16 residues long. The germline gives CDR1 MDHEN, CDR2 SYDVKM. J lost 6 bases, V lost 2 bases, and 11 bases had no gene match. The CDR3 loop is CASSLRGGQDSDGYTF. The CDR3, as DNA: TGTGCCAGCAGTTTAAGGGGGGGACAGGATTCGGATGGCTACACCTTC.

A single count supports this clone. The rearrangement uses TRBV6-1 and TRBJ1-1, with 7 bases lining up with TRBD1. CDR1 and CDR2 from the germline V gene are MNHNS and SASEGT. The V and J ends lost 2 bases and 1 base, in that order; junction bases with no gene match: 1. The CDR3 is 14 residues long. The CDR3 loop is CASSEWTGNTEAFF. CDR3 in DNA: TGTGCCAGCAGTGAATGGACAGGGAACACTGAAGCTTTCTTT.

The rearrangement links TRBV28 to TRBJ2-5, with 10 bases that match TRBD2. This CDR3 is built from 14 residues. From germline, CDR1 is MDHEN and CDR2 SYDVKM. V gave up 3 bases and J gave up 3 bases; unmatched junction bases: 1. The CDR3 protein is CASSFTSGEETQYF. The CDR3 region has the DNA TGTGCCAGCAGTTTCACTAGCGGGGAAGAGACCCAGTACTTC.